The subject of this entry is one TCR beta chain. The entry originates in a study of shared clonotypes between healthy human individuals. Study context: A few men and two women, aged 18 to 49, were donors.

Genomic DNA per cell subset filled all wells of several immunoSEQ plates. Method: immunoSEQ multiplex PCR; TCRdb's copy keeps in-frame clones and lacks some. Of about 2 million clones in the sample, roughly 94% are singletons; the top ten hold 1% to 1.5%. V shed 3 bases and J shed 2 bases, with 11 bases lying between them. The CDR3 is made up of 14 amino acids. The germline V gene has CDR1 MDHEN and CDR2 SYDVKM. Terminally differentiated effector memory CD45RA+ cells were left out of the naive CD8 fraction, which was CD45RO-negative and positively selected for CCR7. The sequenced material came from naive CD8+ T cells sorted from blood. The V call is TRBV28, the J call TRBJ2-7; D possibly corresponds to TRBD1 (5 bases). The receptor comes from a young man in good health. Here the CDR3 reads CASSFFNRPYEQYF. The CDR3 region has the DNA TGTGCCAGCAGTTTTTTCAACAGGCCCTACGAGCAGTACTTC.